This TCR beta chain was recorded in a study of blood T cell repertoires in COVID-19. The CDR3 is 15 amino acids. V trimming: 4 bases; J trimming: 0 bases; junction bases outside the gene matches: 1. CDR1 and CDR2 (germline): SGHRS, YFSETQ. Assay: immunoSEQ multiplex PCR; the TCRdb copy retains only in-frame clones and omits some. The sample has under 200,000 clones; about 81% are singletons. The chain couples TRBV5-1 to TRBJ2-7, with 13 bases lining up with TRBD2. Sequencing was performed on PBMCs or T cells enriched from blood (not recorded which). This TCR was recovered from a man between 50 and 59 years old who had recovered from COVID-19. The CDR3 region is CASSGTSGASYEQYF. In DNA form, the CDR3 reads TGCGCCAGCAGCGGGACTAGCGGGGCCTCCTACGAGCAGTACTTC.